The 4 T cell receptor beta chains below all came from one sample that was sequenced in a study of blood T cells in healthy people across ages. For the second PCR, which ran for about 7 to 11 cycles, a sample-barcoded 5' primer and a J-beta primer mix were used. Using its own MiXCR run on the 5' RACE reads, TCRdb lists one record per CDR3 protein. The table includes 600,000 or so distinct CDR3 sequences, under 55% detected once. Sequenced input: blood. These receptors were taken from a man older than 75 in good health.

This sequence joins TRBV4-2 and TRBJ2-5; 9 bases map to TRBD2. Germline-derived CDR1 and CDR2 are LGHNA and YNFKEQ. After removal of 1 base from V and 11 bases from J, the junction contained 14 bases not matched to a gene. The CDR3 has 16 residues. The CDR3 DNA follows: TGTGCCAGCAGCCAAGTTAGGTTAGCGGGAGATGGTGAGCAGTACTTC. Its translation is CASSQVRLAGDGEQYF.

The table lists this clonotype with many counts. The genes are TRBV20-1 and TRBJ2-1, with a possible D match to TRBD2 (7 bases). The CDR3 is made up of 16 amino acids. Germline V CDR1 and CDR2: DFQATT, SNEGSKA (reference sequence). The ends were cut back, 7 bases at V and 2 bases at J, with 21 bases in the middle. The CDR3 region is CSVGGGPRTAYNEQFF. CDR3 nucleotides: TGCAGTGTAGGGGGAGGGCCCCGGACCGCCTACAATGAGCAGTTCTTC.

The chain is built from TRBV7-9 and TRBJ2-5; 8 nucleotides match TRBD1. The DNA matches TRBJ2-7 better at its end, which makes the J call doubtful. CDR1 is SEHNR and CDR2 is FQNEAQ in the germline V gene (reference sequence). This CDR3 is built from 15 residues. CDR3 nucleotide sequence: TGTGCCAGCAGCTTAGCGCTCAGGGGGCAAGGCGAGCAGTACTTC. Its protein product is CASSLALRGQGEQYF.

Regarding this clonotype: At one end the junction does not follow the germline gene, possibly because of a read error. CDR3 in DNA: TGTGCTAGCAGTTACTTCCGGGAAAGTGGGACTGAAGCTTTCTTT. This encodes CASSYFRESGTEAFF. This chain joins TRBV6-6 and TRBJ1-1; D gene uncertain. CDR1 MNHNY and CDR2 SVGAGI come from the germline V gene (reference sequence). The CDR3 has 15 amino acids.